The 16 T cell receptor beta chains given below trace back to one sample, sequenced in a study of T cells in Graves' hyperthyroidism and ophthalmopathy. RNA transcripts yielded amplified TCR beta CDR3 regions. When the TCR CDR3 underwent first-round RT-PCR, the HTBI primer set was used. One entry per CDR3 protein, called by TCRdb with MiXCR from the multiplex PCR reads. This sample has some 420,000 distinct CDR3 sequences; approximately 14% occur once, and the top ten carry less than 6.5%. Sequencing was done on a sample of blood. These receptors were collected from a woman between 18 and 30 years old with Graves' hyperthyroidism.

This chain uses TRBV3-1 with TRBJ1-2; D may be TRBD1 (6 bases). Trimming took 4 bases from V and 3 from J, leaving 15 bases between them. CDR1 is LGHDT, CDR2 YNNKEL, per germline (reference sequence). The length of the CDR3 is 15 residues. The CDR3 region has the DNA TGTGCCAGCAGCCGAGTAGGTTACAGGGACTATGGCTACACCTTC. It yields the protein CASSRVGYRDYGYTF.

The V call is TRBV7-9, the J call TRBJ1-2; TRBD1 agrees at 9 bases. V dropped 5 bases and J dropped 2; count of bases not matched to a gene: 6. Germline V gene data show CDR1 as SEHNR and CDR2 as FQNEAQ (reference sequence). The CDR3 loop spans 15 amino acids. The CDR3, as DNA: TGTGCCAGCAGCCCCCGGGACAGGGAAAACTATGGCTACACCTTC. Translated: CASSPRDRENYGYTF.

This clonotype was picked up many times. The chain links TRBV6-1 to TRBJ2-3; no reliable D call. This CDR3 spans 14 amino acids. Germline V gene data show CDR1 as MNHNS and CDR2 as SASEGT. Deletions cut 0 bases from V and 1 base from J, with 5 bases between. The CDR3 loop is CASSEAWGTDTQYF. The CDR3, as DNA: TGTGCCAGCAGTGAAGCTTGGGGCACAGATACGCAGTATTTT.

This clonotype was seen ten or more times. The J gene is TRBJ1-5, the V gene TRBV6-2 or TRBV6-3; no clear D gene. The length of the CDR3 is 15 residues. Trimming shortened V by 4 bases and J by 2 bases, and 12 bases separated the two germline ends. Germline-derived CDR1 and CDR2 are MNHEY and SVGEGT. CDR3 residues: CASSSSMRGNQPQHF. CDR3 sequence (DNA): TGTGCCAGCAGTTCCAGCATGAGGGGCAATCAGCCCCAGCATTTT.

This rearrangement joins TRBV20-1 to TRBJ2-1; D not resolved. The CDR3 loop spans 17 amino acids. Deletions cut 4 bases from V and 0 bases from J, with 19 bases between. In germline, CDR1 is DFQATT, CDR2 SNEGSKA (reference sequence). The CDR3 region is CSAIQADSRSSYNEQFF. Written as DNA, the CDR3 is TGCAGTGCTATCCAGGCTGATTCAAGGAGCTCCTACAATGAGCAGTTCTTC.

The sample holds many counts of this clonotype. The chain combines TRBV6-1 with TRBJ2-5; D not certain. Trimming took 4 bases from V and 1 from J, leaving 19 bases between them. Looked up from germline, CDR1 is MNHNS and CDR2 is SASEGT. This CDR3 is 17 amino acids long. The CDR3 spells CASSAIFWGGLQETQYF. In DNA, the CDR3 is TGTGCCAGCAGTGCTATATTTTGGGGTGGTCTCCAAGAGACCCAGTACTTC.

This clonotype has only a few counts. This sequence may be a read error, since a much larger clone differs from it by one base. CDR3 residues: CASSLRPALNADTQYF. CDR3 in DNA: TGTGCCAGCAGCTTAAGGCCGGCACTAAACGCAGATACGCAGTATTTT. The chain combines TRBV7-2 with TRBJ2-3; D remains unclear. Trimming took off 2 bases at V and 4 bases at J, with 16 bases between the two ends. The CDR3 length is 16 residues. Germline V gives CDR1 SGHTA, CDR2 FQGNSA.

The chain couples TRBV7-8 to TRBJ2-1, with 10 bases aligning to TRBD2. This CDR3 comprises 17 residues. V shed 4 bases and J 9 bases; nucleotides not matched to a gene: 15. Per the germline V gene, CDR1 is SGHVS and CDR2 is FQNEAQ. CDR3 in DNA: TGTGCCAGCAGCTCCTTACGTCTAGCGGGAGTTCTGGGTGAGCAGTTCTTC. Protein sequence: CASSSLRLAGVLGEQFF.

This clonotype was seen ten or more times. The CDR3 is CASSMDDDIEYEQYF. The CDR3 DNA reads TGTGCCAGCAGCATGGATGACGACATAGAATACGAGCAGTACTTC. The chain links TRBV7-2 to TRBJ2-7, with no clear D. Trimming stripped 5 bases from V and 4 bases from J, with 18 bases between. The germline V gene has CDR1 SGHTA and CDR2 FQGNSA. This CDR3 contains 15 residues.

This clonotype has ten or more counts. The V gene is TRBV7-2, the J gene TRBJ2-7, with D possibly matching TRBD1 (5 bases). V was shortened by 7 bases and J by 3 bases, with 10 bases between the two germline ends. The CDR3 runs 12 residues. Germline CDR1 SGHTA, CDR2 FQGNSA. The CDR3 region has the DNA TGTGCCAGCACCGAGGACATCTACGAGCAGTACTTC. Protein sequence: CASTEDIYEQYF. The whole variable domain, remainder taken from reference TRBV7-2 and TRBJ2-7, is GAGVSQSPSNKVTEKGKDVELRCDPISGHTALYWYRQSLGQGLEFLIYFQGNSAPDKSGLPSDRFSAERTGGSVSTLTIQRTQQEDSAVYLCASTEDIYEQYFGPGTRLTVT.

This clonotype was seen many times. The chain carries TRBV6-1 and TRBJ1-1; D ambiguous. Germline CDR1 reads MNHNS; CDR2 reads SASEGT. The CDR3 has 13 residues. V was trimmed by 7 bases and J by 1 base, leaving 10 bases between them. CDR3 sequence (DNA): TGTGCCAGCACGGGTTCCCCGAACACTGAAGCTTTCTTT. Translated: CASTGSPNTEAFF.

This clonotype was counted at least ten times. The rearrangement links TRBV30 to TRBJ1-4; D may be TRBD1 (5 bases). V was clipped by 5 bases and J by 0 bases, with 16 bases between them. Germline CDR1 GTSNPN, CDR2 SVGIG (reference sequence). This CDR3 comprises 16 residues. CDR3 in amino acids: CAWGVGTSATNEKLFF. As DNA, the CDR3 is TGTGCCTGGGGGGTAGGGACTTCAGCAACTAATGAAAAACTGTTTTTT.

In its sample, this clonotype was seen many times. CDR3 in amino acids: CSAYNPYNEQFF. The CDR3, as DNA: TGCAGTGCCTACAATCCCTACAATGAGCAGTTCTTC. The V gene is TRBV20-1, the J gene TRBJ2-1; D ambiguous. The length of the CDR3 is 12 residues. Germline CDR1 and CDR2: DFQATT and SNEGSKA (reference sequence). The V and J ends lost 6 bases and 2 bases respectively, with 8 bases between them.

This clonotype was picked up one time. The rearrangement uses TRBV30 and TRBJ2-5, with D uncertain. The germline V gene encodes CDR1 GTSNPN and CDR2 SVGIG (reference sequence). The CDR3 totals 14 residues. V was shortened by 3 bases and J by 5 bases, with 16 bases between the two germline ends. DNA of the CDR3: TGTGCCTGGAGCCTTCAACGTGGAGCTGAGACCCAGTACTTC. Its translation is CAWSLQRGAETQYF.

This clonotype was seen repeatedly, ten times or more. The V gene is TRBV5-1, the J gene TRBJ2-1; no reliable D call. CDR3 length: 13 residues. The V end was cut by 1 base, the J end by 6 bases, with 8 bases between. The V gene's germline CDR1 is SGHRS and CDR2 YFSETQ. CDR3 sequence: CASSLRASNEQFF. The CDR3 DNA is TGCGCCAGCAGCTTGCGCGCGAGCAATGAGCAGTTCTTC.

CDR3 residues: CASSLRSTANQPQHF. The CDR3 DNA reads as TGTGCCAGCAGTTTAAGGTCAACCGCTAATCAGCCCCAGCATTTT. The rearrangement joins TRBV6-8 to TRBJ1-5; D remains ambiguous. The CDR3 is 15 amino acids. Germline V gene sequence: CDR1 MNHGY, CDR2 SAAAGT. Trimming pared 4 bases from V and 4 bases from J, leaving 14 bases between.